Many counts were recorded for the clone carrying this T cell receptor (beta chain). The antigen remains unidentified. Alpha and beta constant-region primers primed reverse transcription of 400 to 500 ng RNA. Alpha and beta chain libraries were made separately by chain-specific third strand synthesis with multiplexing indices. TCRdb recomputed calls from the 5' RACE reads with MiXCR, one row per CDR3 protein. The sample has more than 9,000 distinct CDR3 sequences, about a tenth seen once. The CDR3 sequence is 15 residues long. Germline V CDR1 and CDR2: GTSNPN, SVGIG (reference sequence). The junction had 10 bases not matched to a gene; V was cut back by 6 bases and J by 3 bases. This specimen comes from a study of HIV-infected patients and healthy controls. Study at large: After three months of therapy, CD4 counts rose modestly but significantly in about 85% of the 16 patients.

Study-level results: Diversity differences between study cohorts were not due to their slight age and sex differences.

No cell fractionation was done, so the repertoire covers all unsorted peripheral blood T cells. The sequence derives from an adult with HIV infection. The donor label of this sample is uncertain. V gene TRBV30 combines with J gene TRBJ2-5; 10 bases map to TRBD2. The material sequenced was blood, taken before antiretroviral therapy. CDR3 sequence: CACGPGLAVEETQYF. The CDR3 coding sequence is TGTGCCTGCGGGCCTGGACTAGCGGTAGAAGAGACCCAGTACTTC.